This T cell receptor (beta chain) derives from a study of shared clonotypes between healthy human individuals. Broader study findings: Non-shared clonotypes showed lower generation probabilities than clonotypes common to all four donors.

Of note for this clone: Its target is unknown.

The table came from immunoSEQ multiplex PCR; TCRdb's copy has only in-frame clones and leaves some out. The sample shows some 1.5 million clones, 95% to 99% of them seen only once. The specimen was naive CD4+ T cells sorted from blood. Subset reported: CD45RA+ positively selected. The receptor was isolated from a young man in good health.

CDR3 amino acids: CASSLSQPVHQSEAFF. The CDR3 bases are TGTGCCAGCAGCTTATCCCAGCCAGTACACCAGTCCGAAGCTTTCTTT. The chain recombines TRBV7-3 with TRBJ1-1; no clear D. Deletions cut 2 bases from V and 8 bases from J, with 21 bases between. There are 16 residues in the CDR3. Germline V CDR1 and CDR2: SGHTA, FQGTGA. Filled out from reference TRBV7-3 and TRBJ1-1, the complete variable domain reads GAGVSQTPSNKVTEKGKYVELRCDPISGHTALYWYRQSLGQGPEFLIYFQGTGAADDSGLPNDRFFAVRPEGSVSTLKIQRTERGDSAVYLCASSLSQPVHQSEAFFGQGTRLTVV.